This passage covers 24 T cell receptor beta chains from one sample sequenced in a study of identical twins. MiXCR, run by TCRdb on the 5' RACE reads, gives a single entry per CDR3 protein. This sample has 430,000 or so distinct CDR3 sequences, with 20% to 25% found just once. This same sample was also taken into another study, of T cells expressing NK-cell markers.

Sequencing was carried out using CD4+ T cells sorted from blood. These receptors came from a woman between 18 and 30 years old in good health.

This clonotype was recorded a few times. The chain couples TRBV7-2 to TRBJ1-5; 12 bases agree with TRBD1. The CDR3 is 16 residues long. Germline V lookup: CDR1 SGHTA, CDR2 FQGNSA. V lost 4 bases, J lost 11 bases, and 12 bases stayed unmatched. The CDR3 reads CASSSQPGQGARTQHF. The CDR3 bases are TGTGCCAGCAGCTCACAACCGGGACAGGGGGCGAGGACCCAGCATTTT.

This chain uses TRBV6-5 with TRBJ1-5; D is uncertain. V lost 2 bases and J 0 bases, leaving 8 bases between the germline ends. CDR3 length equals 15 residues. Germline V gene data show CDR1 as MNHEY and CDR2 as SVGAGI. The CDR3 region is CASSYERYSNQPQHF. The CDR3 DNA is TGTGCCAGCAGTTACGAGCGGTATAGCAATCAGCCCCAGCATTTT.

This clonotype was found once. V and J are TRBV20-1 and TRBJ1-2; D is uncertain. The germline V gene encodes CDR1 DFQATT and CDR2 SNEGSKA (reference sequence). The CDR3 is 13 amino acids. The V and J ends lost 2 bases and 5 bases respectively, with 12 bases between them. CDR3 region: CSARQAPGYGYTF. The CDR3 DNA sequence: TGCAGTGCTAGACAGGCCCCGGGTTATGGCTACACCTTC.

The V and J genes are TRBV6-1 and TRBJ2-2, with 8 bases fitting TRBD1. V gave up 6 bases and J gave up 0 bases; unmatched junction bases: 3. The CDR3 length is 15 residues. Germline CDR1 reads MNHNS; CDR2 reads SASEGT. CDR3 DNA sequence: TGTGCCAGCAGATCAGGGGGCGCGAACACCGGGGAGCTGTTTTTT. Translating it yields CASRSGGANTGELFF.

A few counts support this clonotype. The chain carries TRBV10-2 and TRBJ1-6; no clear D gene. The CDR3 covers 10 residues. V was shortened by 8 bases and J by 7 bases, with 3 bases between the two germline ends. CDR1 WSHSY and CDR2 SAAADI come from the germline V gene. The CDR3 nucleotides are TGCGCCAGCGGAAATTCACCCCTCCACTTT. Protein: CASGNSPLHF.

The chain employs TRBV20-1 and TRBJ2-3; D is ambiguous. The CDR3 contains 14 residues. Germline V gene lookup returns CDR1 DFQATT and CDR2 SNEGSKA (reference sequence). Trimming cost V 1 base and J 3 bases, with 11 bases left between them. The CDR3 nucleotides read TGCAGTGCTAGAGTGCAGAGAGCAACAGATACGCAGTATTTT. Translation: CSARVQRATDTQYF.

This clonotype occurred once. V and J are TRBV12-5 and TRBJ1-5, with D unresolved. Germline V gene sequence: CDR1 LGHNT, CDR2 FRNRAP. This CDR3 region has 12 residues. V lost 3 bases to trimming and J lost 6 bases, with 6 bases between them. The CDR3 nucleotides are TGTGCTAGTGGTTTTGCGGGTCAGCCCCAGCATTTT. Protein product: CASGFAGQPQHF.

This chain links TRBV7-3 with TRBJ2-1; weak D call: TRBD2 (7 bases). This CDR3 region has 15 residues. Germline CDR1 and CDR2: SGHTA and FQGTGA. V gave up 4 bases and J gave up 4 bases, with 14 bases separating them. The CDR3 protein is CASSSPGGPYNEQFF. CDR3 DNA: TGTGCCAGCAGCTCTCCGGGGGGCCCTTACAATGAGCAGTTCTTC. Looking up the rest from reference TRBV7-3 and TRBJ2-1 gives the full variable domain: GAGVSQTPSNKVTEKGKYVELRCDPISGHTALYWYRQSLGQGPEFLIYFQGTGAADDSGLPNDRFFAVRPEGSVSTLKIQRTERGDSAVYLCASSSPGGPYNEQFFGPGTRLTVL.

The CDR3 nucleotides are TGTGCCAGCAGCTTAGAGCCTATCGGGGAGCTGTTTTTT. It codes for CASSLEPIGELFF. The chain carries TRBV7-7 and TRBJ2-2; no clear D gene. Germline V CDR1 and CDR2: SSHAT, FNYEAQ (reference sequence). This CDR3 contains 13 residues. The V gene lost 1 base and the J gene lost 7 bases, with 7 bases spanning the gap.

This clonotype was counted at least ten times. This sequence joins TRBV12-3 or TRBV12-4 and TRBJ2-6, with D possibly TRBD1 on 6 matching bases. V was shortened by 7 bases and J by 2 bases, with 18 bases between the two germline ends. The length of the CDR3 is 17 residues. The CDR3 sequence: CASTFQTGFPGANVLTF. CDR3 nucleotide sequence: TGTGCCAGCACTTTTCAAACAGGGTTCCCTGGGGCCAACGTCCTGACTTTC.

This clonotype was counted ten times or more. The chain uses TRBV15 and TRBJ2-2; D is ambiguous. Germline V gene lookup returns CDR1 LNHNV and CDR2 YYDKDF (reference sequence). CDR3 length: 16 amino acids. Trimming removed 0 bases at V and 4 bases at J, with 12 bases between. CDR3 loop: CATSRDVWTATGELFF. The CDR3 DNA follows: TGTGCCACCAGCAGAGATGTTTGGACGGCCACCGGGGAGCTGTTTTTT. The full variable domain, completed using reference TRBV15 and TRBJ2-2, is DAMVIQNPRYQVTQFGKPVTLSCSQTLNHNVMYWYQQKSSQAPKLLFHYYDKDFNNEADTPDNFQSRRPNTSFCFLDIRSPGLGDTAMYLCATSRDVWTATGELFFGEGSRLTVL.

The chain joins TRBV20-1 to TRBJ1-2; a weak D match, TRBD1 (5 bases). CDR1 is DFQATT, CDR2 SNEGSKA, per germline (reference sequence). Trimming shortened V by 1 base and J by 8 bases, and 17 bases separated the two germline ends. The CDR3 length is 14 residues. CDR3 amino acids: CSARATTGRGGYTF. The CDR3 DNA is TGCAGTGCTAGAGCGACTACGGGACGAGGAGGCTACACCTTC.

This clonotype was counted a few times. This rearrangement joins TRBV7-2 to TRBJ2-5; 7 bases align to TRBD2. Germline CDR1 SGHTA, CDR2 FQGNSA. There are 15 residues in the CDR3. With V trimmed by 8 bases and J by 5 bases, 14 bases remained unmatched. CDR3 DNA: TGTGCCAGCCTAACGCGGGCGGGAGCCGGGGAGACCCAGTACTTC. This translates into CASLTRAGAGETQYF. Drawing the rest from reference TRBV7-2 and TRBJ2-5, the complete variable domain is GAGVSQSPSNKVTEKGKDVELRCDPISGHTALYWYRQSLGQGLEFLIYFQGNSAPDKSGLPSDRFSAERTGGSVSTLTIQRTQQEDSAVYLCASLTRAGAGETQYFGPGTRLLVL.

This clonotype showed up just a few times. This sequence joins TRBV5-1 and TRBJ2-4, with 11 bases fitting TRBD2. The V gene's germline CDR1 is SGHRS and CDR2 YFSETQ. Trimming cost V 4 bases and J 6 bases; bases outside gene matches: 9. The CDR3 loop spans 16 amino acids. The CDR3 sequence: CASSEELAGGRNIQYF. The CDR3 DNA is TGCGCCAGCAGCGAAGAGTTAGCGGGGGGGAGAAACATTCAGTACTTC.

This clonotype appeared a few times. The chain couples TRBV5-1 to TRBJ2-3; no clear D. This CDR3 region has 15 residues. In germline, CDR1 is SGHRS, CDR2 YFSETQ. Trimming took 2 bases from V and 5 from J, leaving 15 bases between them. The chain's CDR3 is CASSFPTTVGDTQYF. The CDR3 region has the DNA TGCGCCAGCAGCTTCCCTACGACGGTGGGAGATACGCAGTATTTT.

This chain links TRBV4-2 with TRBJ2-3; D is possibly TRBD2 (7 bases). V was shortened by 8 bases and J by 0 bases, with 12 bases between the two germline ends. Per germline, CDR1 LGHNA and CDR2 YNFKEQ. This CDR3 region has 14 residues. CDR3 DNA sequence: TGTGCCAGCGGGGGGGCAGGTAGCACAGATACGCAGTATTTT. Residues: CASGGAGSTDTQYF.

The rearrangement links TRBV20-1 to TRBJ1-2; weak D call: TRBD1 (6 bases). The CDR3 totals 13 residues. CDR1 and CDR2 (germline): DFQATT, SNEGSKA (reference sequence). V lost 1 base and J lost 8, with 14 bases in between. The CDR3 reads CSARGEGEHGYTF. CDR3 DNA: TGCAGTGCTAGAGGGGAGGGGGAGCACGGCTACACCTTC.

This clonotype was detected a few times. This chain links TRBV20-1 with TRBJ2-7, with D tentatively TRBD2 (6 bases). The V end lost 0 bases, the J end lost 0 bases, and 9 bases lay between the germline ends. The CDR3 loop spans 14 amino acids. Looked up from germline, CDR1 is DFQATT and CDR2 is SNEGSKA (reference sequence). Here the CDR3 reads CSARDGRSSYEQYF. DNA of the CDR3: TGCAGTGCTAGAGATGGGAGGAGCTCCTACGAGCAGTACTTC.

This clonotype came up many times. J is TRBJ2-3 and V is TRBV5-5, with D unresolved. CDR1 and CDR2 (germline): SGHKS, YYEKEE (reference sequence). Trimming took 0 bases from V and 2 from J, leaving 7 bases between them. This CDR3 has 14 residues. The CDR3 DNA sequence: TGTGCCAGCAGCTTGGCCGTTACCACAGATACGCAGTATTTT. Its translation is CASSLAVTTDTQYF.

V usage is TRBV19 and J usage is TRBJ1-1; D is perhaps TRBD1 (5 bases). CDR1 and CDR2 (germline): LNHDA, SQIVND (reference sequence). V lost 5 bases and J lost 4, with 11 bases in between. This CDR3 has 13 amino acids. CDR3 DNA: TGTGCCAGTAGTCAGTACCAGGGCACTGAAGCTTTCTTT. Encoded protein: CASSQYQGTEAFF. Based on the CDR3 plus reference TRBV19 and TRBJ1-1, the full variable domain is DGGITQSPKYLFRKEGQNVTLSCEQNLNHDAMYWYRQDPGQGLRLIYYSQIVNDFQKGDIAEGYSVSREKKESFPLTVTSAQKNPTAFYLCASSQYQGTEAFFGQGTRLTVV.

The chain is built from TRBV6-1 and TRBJ2-5; 9 bases match TRBD1. In germline, CDR1 is MNHNS, CDR2 SASEGT. There are 14 residues in the CDR3. V was clipped by 7 bases and J by 7 bases; unmatched bases: 10. The CDR3 loop reads CASTLGQGFGTQYF. In DNA form, the CDR3 reads TGTGCCAGCACGCTGGGACAGGGCTTCGGGACCCAGTACTTC.

The V call is TRBV4-1, the J call TRBJ2-1, with TRBD2 matching over 10 bases. Germline-derived CDR1 and CDR2 are MGHRA and YSYEKL. V trimming: 5 bases; J trimming: 15 bases; junction bases outside the gene matches: 7. The CDR3 loop spans 12 amino acids. The CDR3 here is CASSSRTSGRFF. CDR3 DNA sequence: TGCGCCAGCAGCTCTAGGACTAGCGGAAGGTTCTTC.

V and J are TRBV12-3 or TRBV12-4 and TRBJ2-7; perhaps D is TRBD1 or TRBD2 (6 bases each). The V and J ends lost 3 bases and 3 bases respectively, with 15 bases between them. There are 15 residues in the CDR3. For the CDR3, the DNA is TGTGCCAGCAGTTTTCCGGGGGCGCTTGGCTACGAGCAGTACTTC. As protein: CASSFPGALGYEQYF.

This rearrangement joins TRBV9 to TRBJ2-2, with D perhaps being TRBD1 or TRBD2 (5 bases each). Germline loops: CDR1 SGDLS, CDR2 YYNGEE. V gave up 2 bases and J gave up 3 bases, with 20 bases separating them. The CDR3 runs to 18 residues. This CDR3 reads CASSVAPGPRTDTGELFF. Here the CDR3 DNA reads TGTGCCAGCAGCGTGGCCCCGGGGCCTCGGACCGACACCGGGGAGCTGTTTTTT.